A selection of T cell receptor beta chains follows, all from one sample in a study of blood T cell repertoires in COVID-19. Profiled with immunoSEQ multiplex PCR; TCRdb holds only in-frame clones, not every one. The repertoire holds a few hundred thousand clones, roughly nine tenths seen once, with about 2% in the top ten. The sequenced material came from peripheral blood. The receptors come from a man aged 35-49 years with active or convalescent COVID-19. Both conserved end residues are part of each CDR3. Fields, in order: V gene, clone size, J gene, D gene, CDR3 DNA, CDR3 protein. D genes are given only for firm matches. Part of the rows lack a size; the others show once, few, many or a class for expanded clones.

TRBV19	-	TRBJ1-4	-	TGTGCCAGTAGTCCACGACAGCTACCTGCAACTAATGAAAAACTGTTTTTT	CASSPRQLPATNEKLFF
TRBV6-5	-	TRBJ2-2	TRBD2	TGTGCCAGCAGTTACTCACTAGCGGGGGACCCCGGGGAGCTGTTTTTT	CASSYSLAGDPGELFF
TRBV29-1	-	TRBJ2-3	-	TGCAGCGTCCGGGAGACCGGAACAGATACGCAGTATTTT	CSVRETGTDTQYF
TRBV27	-	TRBJ2-7	TRBD2	TGTGCCAGCAGTTTAACCCCGGGACTAGCGGCAACCTACGAGCAGTACTTC	CASSLTPGLAATYEQYF
TRBV6-6	-	TRBJ2-2	TRBD1	TGTGCCAGCAGTAACCGGGACAGGGGTACCGGGGAGCTGTTTTTT	CASSNRDRGTGELFF
TRBV5-1	-	TRBJ1-1	-	TGCGCCAGCAGGGAAAACAGGGACACTGAAGCTTTCTTT	CASRENRDTEAFF
TRBV5-1	few	TRBJ1-2	-	TGCGCCAGCAGCTTAAACCCGGGGGGAACCTATGGCTACACCTTC	CASSLNPGGTYGYTF
TRBV7-9	-	TRBJ1-2	-	TGTGCCAGCAGCTTAGGTGGCACAGCTAACTATGGCTACACCTTC	CASSLGGTANYGYTF
TRBV18	-	TRBJ2-3	TRBD2	TGTGCCAGCTCACCATCCGGGGGGTCCACAGATACGCAGTATTTT	CASSPSGGSTDTQYF
TRBV30	-	TRBJ2-7	-	TGTGCCTGGAGTGACAACTACGAGCAGTACTTC	CAWSDNYEQYF
TRBV28	-	TRBJ2-7	TRBD1	TGTGCCAGCACCCGCTTAGGGGACAGGGCTTTCTCCTACGAGCAGTACTTC	CASTRLGDRAFSYEQYF
TRBV29-1	-	TRBJ2-1	TRBD2	TGCAGCGTTGAGGGGGGGGAACGAACCTACAATGAGCAGTTCTTC	CSVEGGERTYNEQFF
TRBV7-3	-	TRBJ2-2	-	TGTGCCAGCAGCACCAGCGTACCAGGGGCCGCCACCGGGGAGCTGTTTTTT	CASSTSVPGAATGELFF
TRBV5-4	-	TRBJ1-1	-	TGTGCCAGCAGCCCCCCCTCTAGGACAAGGACCACTGAAGCTTTCTTT	CASSPPSRTRTTEAFF
TRBV7-8	few	TRBJ2-7	-	TGTGCCAGCAGCTTAGTCAGGGAATACGAGCAGTACTTC	CASSLVREYEQYF
TRBV10-3	once	TRBJ1-6	-	TGTGCCATCAGTGATTCGGGGGGAGATTCACCCCTCCACTTT	CAISDSGGDSPLHF
TRBV19	once	TRBJ2-1	-	TGTGCCATACACAGTTACAATGAGCAGTTCTTC	CAIHSYNEQFF
TRBV2	once	TRBJ2-2	-	TGTGCCAGCATCAGAAACCAGGGGTTAGGAGCCGGGGAGCTGTTTTTT	CASIRNQGLGAGELFF
TRBV27	few	TRBJ1-1	-	TGTGCCAGCAGTCTCTGGACAGACACTGAAGCTTTCTTT	CASSLWTDTEAFF
TRBV18	-	TRBJ1-1	TRBD1	TGTGCCAGCTCACCTCGGACAGGCTACATGAACACTGAAGCTTTCTTT	CASSPRTGYMNTEAFF
TRBV5-1	-	TRBJ2-7	-	TGCGCCAGCAGCTACGACAGCGAGCAGTACTTC	CASSYDSEQYF
TRBV11-1	-	TRBJ1-1	-	TGTGCCAGCAGCATTGCCTTAATAGGACACCGTGAAGCTTTCTTT	CASSIALIGHREAFF
TRBV14	-	TRBJ2-1	-	TGTGCCAGCAGCCAAGATATAGTAGCTGAGCAGTTCTTC	CASSQDIVAEQFF
TRBV2	-	TRBJ1-2	-	TGTGCCAGCGGCAAGACAGGAGCCAGCTATGGCTACACCTTC	CASGKTGASYGYTF
TRBV19	once	TRBJ2-7	-	TGTGCCAGTAGTGCCGGGAAACTCTACGAGCAGTACTTC	CASSAGKLYEQYF
TRBV14	-	TRBJ1-1	-	TGTGCCAGCAGCCAAGAAGGTGCAGAGGGCGACCGGCATGACACTGAAGCTTTCTTT	CASSQEGAEGDRHDTEAFF
TRBV28	-	TRBJ2-3	TRBD1	TGTGCCAGCAGTTTCTTTACAGGGGGGAGCACAGATACGCAGTATTTT	CASSFFTGGSTDTQYF
TRBV18	-	TRBJ1-4	TRBD1	TGTGCCAGCTCACAAGGACAGGGTGAAAAACTGTTTTTT	CASSQGQGEKLFF
TRBV4-1	-	TRBJ2-1	TRBD1	TGCGCCAGCAGCCAAGTCGGGACAGGGGACTACTACAATGAGCAGTTCTTC	CASSQVGTGDYYNEQFF
TRBV5-4	once	TRBJ1-2	TRBD1	TGTGCCAGCAGCTTCCCGGGACAGGGCTCCTATGGCTACACCTTC	CASSFPGQGSYGYTF
TRBV28	-	TRBJ1-1	-	TGTGCCAGCAGTTTCCTTTCCCGACAGGTCGATAACACTGAAGCTTTCTTT	CASSFLSRQVDNTEAFF
TRBV5-5	-	TRBJ1-1	TRBD1	TGTGCCAGCAGCCCGCACGACGCAGGGGGCACTGAAGCTTTCTTT	CASSPHDAGGTEAFF
TRBV7-2	-	TRBJ1-1	-	TGTGCCAGCAGCTCTTGGGGGCTTGAAGCTTTCTTT	CASSSWGLEAFF
TRBV30	-	TRBJ1-4	TRBD1	TGTGCCCCGGAACAGGGGAGAACTAATGAAAAACTGTTTTTT	CAPEQGRTNEKLFF
TRBV11-3	-	TRBJ1-1	-	TGTGCCAGCAGCGGGCGGGGTTCCACGGGCCGAACTGAAGCTTTCTTT	CASSGRGSTGRTEAFF
TRBV10-2	-	TRBJ1-1	TRBD1	TGCGCCAGCAGTGAGTCCCCGGGACAGTCTTTGAACACTGAAGCTTTCTTT	CASSESPGQSLNTEAFF
TRBV6-5	-	TRBJ2-7	TRBD1	TGTGCCAGCAGCACAGACAGGGGGCGGCACGAGCAGTACTTC	CASSTDRGRHEQYF